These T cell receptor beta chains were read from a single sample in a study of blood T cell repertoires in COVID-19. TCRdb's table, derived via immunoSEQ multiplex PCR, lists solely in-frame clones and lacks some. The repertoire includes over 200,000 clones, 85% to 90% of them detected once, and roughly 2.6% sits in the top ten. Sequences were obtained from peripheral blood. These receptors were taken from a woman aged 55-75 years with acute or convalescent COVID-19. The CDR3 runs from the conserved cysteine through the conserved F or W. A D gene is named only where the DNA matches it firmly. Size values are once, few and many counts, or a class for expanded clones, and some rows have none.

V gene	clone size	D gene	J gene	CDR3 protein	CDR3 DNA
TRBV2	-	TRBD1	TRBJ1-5	CASSERRGGANQPQHF	TGTGCCAGCAGTGAGAGACGAGGGGGCGCAAATCAGCCCCAGCATTTT
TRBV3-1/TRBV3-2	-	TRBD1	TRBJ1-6	CASSRPVRQGSFQDSPLHF	TGTGCCAGCAGCCGCCCCGTGAGACAGGGAAGTTTTCAAGATTCACCCCTCCACTTT
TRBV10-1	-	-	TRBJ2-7	CASSESSPSGGYEQYF	TGCGCCAGCAGTGAGTCAAGTCCCAGCGGAGGTTACGAGCAGTACTTC
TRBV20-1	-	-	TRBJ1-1	CSASRGTNTEAFF	TGCAGTGCTAGTAGGGGGACGAACACTGAAGCTTTCTTT
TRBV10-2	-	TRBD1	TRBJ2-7	CASSAGRGNEQYF	TGCGCCAGCAGTGCGGGCAGGGGGAACGAGCAGTACTTC
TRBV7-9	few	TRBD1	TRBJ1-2	CASSLTGANYGYTF	TGTGCCAGCAGCTTAACAGGGGCAAACTATGGCTACACCTTC
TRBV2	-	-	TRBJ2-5	CASSAETNRQETQYF	TGTGCCAGCAGTGCCGAGACAAACCGACAAGAGACCCAGTACTTC
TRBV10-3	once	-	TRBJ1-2	CAISGVNSYGYTF	TGTGCCATCAGTGGGGTGAACAGCTATGGCTACACCTTC
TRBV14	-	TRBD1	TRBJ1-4	CASSQDRDRGIEKLFF	TGTGCCAGCAGCCAAGATCGGGACAGGGGAATTGAAAAACTGTTTTTT
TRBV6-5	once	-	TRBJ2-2	CASRKPRGTGELFF	TGTGCCAGCAGAAAACCTAGGGGAACCGGGGAGCTGTTTTTT
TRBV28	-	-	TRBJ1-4	CASSLPTVPTNEKLFF	TGTGCCAGCAGTTTACCTACGGTCCCAACTAATGAAAAACTGTTTTTT
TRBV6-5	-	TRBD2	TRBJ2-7	CASSLVGGSSYEQYF	TGTGCCAGCAGCCTGGTGGGAGGGTCCTCCTACGAGCAGTACTTC
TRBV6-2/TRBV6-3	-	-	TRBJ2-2	CASSPRGSGNTGELFF	TGTGCCAGCAGTCCCCGAGGTAGCGGGAACACCGGGGAGCTGTTTTTT
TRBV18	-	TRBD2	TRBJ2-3	CASSRRTSQADTQYF	TGTGCCAGCTCACGGCGGACTAGCCAGGCAGATACGCAGTATTTT
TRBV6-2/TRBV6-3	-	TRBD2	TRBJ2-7	CASSLVAGGSYEQYF	TGTGCCAGCAGTCTGGTAGCGGGGGGTTCCTACGAGCAGTACTTC
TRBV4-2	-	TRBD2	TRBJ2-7	CASSQVGLAGGPNEQYF	TGTGCCAGCAGCCAAGTGGGACTAGCGGGAGGGCCGAACGAGCAGTACTTC
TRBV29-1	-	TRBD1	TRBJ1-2	CSEGGSYGYTF	TGCAGCGAAGGGGGCTCATATGGCTACACCTTC
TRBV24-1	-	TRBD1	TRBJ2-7	CATSDSWGTGAYEQYF	TGTGCCACCAGTGACAGTTGGGGGACAGGGGCCTACGAGCAGTACTTC